A selection of T cell receptor beta chains follows, all from one sample in a study of shared clonotypes between healthy human individuals. Produced via immunoSEQ multiplex PCR; TCRdb's table is partial and in-frame only. The table records over a million clones, around 76% of them present only once. Sequences were obtained from memory CD4+ T cells sorted from blood. These receptors came from a man aged 18 to 30 in good health. Both conserved end residues are part of each CDR3. A D gene is named only where the DNA matches it firmly. Expanded clones get a size class; other rows say once, few or many, or leave the size out.

CASERAGRTHTGELFF	TGTGCCAGCGAACGAGCGGGACGGACCCACACCGGGGAGCTGTTTTTT	TRBJ2-2	.	TRBV28	TRBD2
CASSFWSGADFQPQHF	TGTGCCAGCAGCTTTTGGTCCGGGGCAGACTTTCAGCCCCAGCATTTT	TRBJ1-5	.	TRBV7-8	.
CASSGERHYEQYF	TGTGCCAGCTCCGGGGAGCGTCACTACGAGCAGTACTTC	TRBJ2-7	once	TRBV18	.
CASSPVGGYEQYF	TGTGCCAGCAGTCCGGTGGGGGGATACGAGCAGTACTTC	TRBJ2-7	once	TRBV6-6	.
CASAAGSSGNTIYF	TGCGCCAGCGCGGCAGGTTCCTCTGGAAACACCATATATTTT	TRBJ1-3	.	TRBV5-1	.
CASSPGVGVQETQYF	TGTGCCAGCAGCCCCGGGGTCGGGGTCCAAGAGACCCAGTACTTC	TRBJ2-5	.	TRBV7-9	.
CASSQLGQGYGYTF	TGTGCCAGCAGCCAATTGGGACAAGGCTATGGCTACACCTTC	TRBJ1-2	.	TRBV4-2	.
CASSHKGTEAFF	TGTGCCAGCAGTCATAAGGGGACTGAAGCTTTCTTT	TRBJ1-1	.	TRBV25-1	.
CASSQGISTDTQYF	TGCGCCAGCAGCCAAGGGATTAGCACAGATACGCAGTATTTT	TRBJ2-3	.	TRBV4-1	.
CASSDTRGHETQYF	TGCGCCAGCAGCGATACCAGGGGGCACGAGACCCAGTACTTC	TRBJ2-5	many	TRBV5-1	TRBD1
CSVARERDTQYF	TGCAGCGTTGCCCGGGAGCGAGATACGCAGTATTTT	TRBJ2-3	.	TRBV29-1	.
CASSQGSGTTSTDTQYF	TGTGCCAGCAGCCAAGGGTCCGGGACTACCTCCACAGATACGCAGTATTTT	TRBJ2-3	few	TRBV4-2	TRBD2
CAWSPNLVSYGYTF	TGTGCCTGGAGCCCTAATCTTGTCTCTTATGGCTACACCTTC	TRBJ1-2	.	TRBV30	.
CASRSGQGLNQPQHF	TGTGCCAGCAGATCCGGACAGGGACTCAATCAGCCCCAGCATTTT	TRBJ1-5	.	TRBV6-6	TRBD1
CASSDEGPSYEQYF	TGCGCCAGCAGTGACGAAGGGCCCTCCTACGAGCAGTACTTC	TRBJ2-7	.	TRBV10-1	.
CASSQSWDRLDNEQFF	TGCGCCAGCAGTCAATCGTGGGACAGGTTGGACAATGAGCAGTTCTTC	TRBJ2-1	.	TRBV23-1	TRBD1
CASNRARRTPLHF	TGTGCCAGCAACCGGGCAAGGAGAACACCCCTCCACTTT	TRBJ1-6	.	TRBV6-5	.
CAIGSASPYGYTF	TGTGCCATCGGTTCCGCTAGCCCCTATGGCTACACCTTC	TRBJ1-2	.	TRBV10-3	.
CASSPSSGTNTGELFF	TGTGCCAGCAGCCCCTCTAGCGGGACGAACACCGGGGAGCTGTTTTTT	TRBJ2-2	.	TRBV9	TRBD2
CASSALGQEKYF	TGTGCCAGCAGTGCCCTGGGACAGGAGAAGTACTTC	TRBJ2-7	.	TRBV6-1	TRBD1
CASSLTGPGLETQYF	TGCGCCAGCAGTCTAACGGGCCCTGGCCTGGAGACCCAGTACTTC	TRBJ2-5	.	TRBV5-1	.
CASSIQFSTHEQYF	TGTGCCAGCAGTATCCAGTTCTCGACCCACGAGCAGTACTTC	TRBJ2-7	.	TRBV6-5	.
CASLRTSGSSEQFF	TGCGCCAGCCTACGGACTAGCGGGAGTAGTGAGCAGTTCTTC	TRBJ2-1	.	TRBV5-1	TRBD2
CAWGPGVAAFF	TGTGCCTGGGGACCAGGGGTGGCAGCTTTCTTT	TRBJ1-1	.	TRBV30	.
CASIEGSYNEQFF	TGTGCCAGCATTGAGGGCTCCTACAATGAGCAGTTCTTC	TRBJ2-1	.	TRBV2	.
CAWGTGGSGANVLTF	TGTGCCTGGGGTACAGGGGGCTCTGGGGCCAACGTCCTGACTTTC	TRBJ2-6	.	TRBV30	TRBD1
CASSVGEGTNEKLFF	TGTGCCAGCAGCGTAGGCGAGGGAACTAATGAAAAACTGTTTTTT	TRBJ1-4	.	TRBV9	.
CASSLSGGLSYNEQFF	TGCGCCAGCAGCCTTAGCGGGGGCCTCTCCTACAATGAGCAGTTCTTC	TRBJ2-1	.	TRBV5-1	TRBD2
CAIADAVEIYEQYF	TGTGCCATCGCCGATGCAGTAGAAATCTACGAGCAGTACTTC	TRBJ2-7	.	TRBV10-3	.
CASSSTELGYNEQFF	TGTGCCAGCAGCTCCACAGAACTAGGGTACAATGAGCAGTTCTTC	TRBJ2-1	.	TRBV7-9	.
CASSKGLAINPPYNEQFF	TGCGCCAGCAGCAAGGGACTAGCGATCAACCCGCCCTACAATGAGCAGTTCTTC	TRBJ2-1	once	TRBV5-1	TRBD2
CASTTGGPNIYGYTF	TGTGCCAGCACCACTGGGGGTCCTAACATCTATGGCTACACCTTC	TRBJ1-2	.	TRBV6-5	.
CAAIPRGENTEAFF	TGTGCCGCCATCCCGCGGGGGGAAAACACTGAAGCTTTCTTT	TRBJ1-1	.	TRBV6-5	.
CASSPSGYQETQYF	TGTGCCAGCAGCCCAAGCGGATACCAAGAGACCCAGTACTTC	TRBJ2-5	.	TRBV7-2	.
CASSPGQGGYEQYF	TGTGCCAGCAGTCCTGGACAGGGGGGGTACGAGCAGTACTTC	TRBJ2-7	.	TRBV6-1	TRBD1
CASSWGGETQYF	TGTGCCAGCAGCTGGGGCGGGGAGACCCAGTACTTC	TRBJ2-5	.	TRBV7-2	.